The 20 T cell receptor beta chains given below trace back to one sample, sequenced in a study of cytomegalovirus exposure and HLA in healthy donors. This PCR relied on a set of 60 Vbeta primers and 13 Jbeta primers. Sequencing used immunoSEQ multiplex PCR; TCRdb keeps in-frame clones, though not all of them. Of around 110,000 clones listed, 50% to 80% are singletons. The sequenced sample was PBMCs. Receptor source: a woman between 40 and 55 years old in good health and CMV-seropositive.

The CDR3 reads CASSLAGVGTEAFF. For the CDR3, the DNA is TGCGCCAGCAGCTTGGCGGGGGTAGGCACTGAAGCTTTCTTT. The rearrangement links TRBV5-1 to TRBJ1-1, with D perhaps matching TRBD1 (5 bases). The CDR3 length is 14 residues. CDR1 is SGHRS, CDR2 YFSETQ, per germline. V gave up 0 bases and J gave up 4 bases, with 10 bases separating them.

The chain employs TRBV28 and TRBJ2-3; the match to TRBD2 covers 10 bases. Trimming at V came to 8 bases and at J to 6 bases, leaving 11 bases not matched to a gene. The CDR3 totals 15 residues. Germline V gene lookup returns CDR1 MDHEN and CDR2 SYDVKM. The CDR3 DNA reads TGTGCCAGCCCTCCTCCTGGGACTAGCGAGGATACGCAGTATTTT. It encodes CASPPPGTSEDTQYF.

CDR3: CASTIGGTSGRAEQFF. The CDR3 DNA sequence: TGTGCCAGTACTATCGGAGGGACTAGCGGGAGGGCCGAGCAGTTCTTC. The genes are TRBV19 and TRBJ2-1; 16 nucleotides line up with TRBD2. In germline, CDR1 is LNHDA, CDR2 SQIVND (reference sequence). V gave up 7 bases and J gave up 10 bases; unmatched junction bases: 10. This CDR3 region has 16 residues.

This clone showed up just once. The chain carries TRBV27 and TRBJ1-4, with 8 bases fitting TRBD1. J gave up 0 bases and V 5 bases, and 20 bases lay outside the gene matches. Looked up from germline, CDR1 is MNHEY and CDR2 is SMNVEV (reference sequence). The CDR3 extends over 21 amino acids. CDR3 DNA: TGTGCCAGCAGTCCAACATCGGGTGGCAGGGGGCGCGTCGCAACTAATGAAAAACTGTTTTTT. Translation gives CASSPTSGGRGRVATNEKLFF.

The J gene is TRBJ1-2, the V gene TRBV18; weak D call: TRBD1 (5 bases). CDR3 length: 16 residues. V was cut by 2 bases and J by 7 bases, with 20 bases left in between. The germline V gene has CDR1 KGHSH and CDR2 LQKENI. The CDR3 here is CASSPSSEQAVFGYTF. CDR3 DNA: TGTGCCAGCTCACCAAGTTCGGAACAGGCCGTCTTTGGCTACACCTTC.

This clone was observed a few times. The chain combines TRBV9 with TRBJ1-2; TRBD1 aligns across 7 bases. CDR3 length equals 15 residues. The trim removed 3 bases at V and 6 bases at J, leaving 11 bases unmatched. The V gene's germline CDR1 is SGDLS and CDR2 YYNGEE. As DNA, the CDR3 is TGTGCCAGCAGCGCGGCCCCTCGGGACAGTGATGGCTACACCTTC. Encoded protein: CASSAAPRDSDGYTF.

The chain links TRBV19 to TRBJ2-5; 9 bases fit TRBD2. Germline V gene data show CDR1 as LNHDA and CDR2 as SQIVND (reference sequence). CDR3 size: 15 residues. Germline trimming cut 3 bases from V and 4 bases from J; bases unmatched to any gene: 6. The CDR3 nucleotides are TGTGCCAGTAGTATTGGCGGGGGGGCCTCAGAGACCCAGTACTTC. This gives the protein CASSIGGGASETQYF.

This clone showed up just a few times. The chain recombines TRBV19 with TRBJ1-2, with D perhaps matching TRBD1 (5 bases). Germline assignment: CDR1 LNHDA and CDR2 SQIVND (reference sequence). This CDR3 comprises 15 residues. Trimming cost V 5 bases and J 5 bases, with 18 bases left between them. CDR3 DNA: TGTGCCAGTAGTTTTATCGGGACGGGAGGTTATGGCTACACCTTC. Its translation is CASSFIGTGGYGYTF.

This clone turned up a few times. The chain uses TRBV19 and TRBJ1-1; a weak D match, TRBD1 (5 bases). Germline CDR1 and CDR2: LNHDA and SQIVND (reference sequence). V was shortened by 5 bases and J by 3 bases, with 22 bases between the two germline ends. This CDR3 has 17 residues. In nucleotides, the CDR3 is TGTGCCAGTAGTTCACTGCGGCCAGACGGAGGGGACACTGAAGCTTTCTTT. It codes for CASSSLRPDGGDTEAFF.

V is TRBV28 and J is TRBJ2-7, with TRBD1 matching over 7 bases. Looked up from germline, CDR1 is MDHEN and CDR2 is SYDVKM. The CDR3 has 12 amino acids. V lost 6 bases, J lost 9 bases, and 8 bases stayed unmatched. CDR3 sequence: CASRTTGVGQYF. CDR3 DNA sequence: TGTGCCAGCAGGACCACAGGGGTTGGGCAGTACTTC.

The gene calls are TRBV6-6 and TRBJ1-1, with 7 bases aligning to TRBD1. Germline-derived CDR1 and CDR2 are MNHNY and SVGAGI (reference sequence). The CDR3 runs 15 residues. V gave up 2 bases and J gave up 0 bases; unmatched junction bases: 3. This chain's CDR3 is CASSYGRGMNTEAFF. The DNA for the CDR3 is TGTGCCAGCAGTTACGGCAGGGGGATGAACACTGAAGCTTTCTTT.

The chain carries TRBV6-1 and TRBJ1-1, with a tentative D call TRBD1 (6 bases). The CDR3 totals 15 residues. Germline-derived CDR1 and CDR2 are MNHNS and SASEGT. V was pared by 7 bases and J by 2 bases, with 17 bases between. The CDR3 DNA sequence: TGTGCCAGCAACCAACAGGGCACTACCAACACTGAAGCTTTCTTT. The encoded protein is CASNQQGTTNTEAFF.

The rearrangement joins TRBV6-1 to TRBJ2-2, with TRBD2 as a possible D gene (5 bases). In germline, CDR1 is MNHNS, CDR2 SASEGT. The ends were cut back, 4 bases at V and 7 bases at J, with 13 bases in the middle. The length of the CDR3 is 14 residues. CDR3 sequence: CASSVEGVVGELFF. The CDR3 coding sequence is TGTGCCAGCAGTGTTGAGGGAGTGGTCGGGGAGCTGTTTTTT.

The chain couples TRBV27 to TRBJ2-1; D is possibly TRBD1 (6 bases). The CDR3 length is 14 residues. CDR1 and CDR2 (germline): MNHEY, SMNVEV (reference sequence). V was shortened by 4 bases and J by 9 bases, with 16 bases between the two germline ends. CDR3 coding DNA: TGTGCCAGCAGTTATCTTGACAGGCTGGGTGAGCAGTTCTTC. Its translation is CASSYLDRLGEQFF.

The chain has TRBV27 and TRBJ1-6, with TRBD1 matching 11 bases. The V gene's germline CDR1 is MNHEY and CDR2 SMNVEV (reference sequence). The CDR3 runs 16 residues. The trim removed 4 bases at V and 8 bases at J, leaving 7 bases unmatched. Here the CDR3 DNA reads TGTGCCAGCAGTTCCGGGACAGGGGGATATGATTCACCCCTCCACTTT. The encoded protein is CASSSGTGGYDSPLHF.

The chain links TRBV19 to TRBJ1-1, with 9 bases fitting TRBD1. The CDR3 totals 15 residues. Per the germline V gene, CDR1 is LNHDA and CDR2 is SQIVND (reference sequence). J lost 0 bases, V lost 8 bases, and 7 bases had no gene match. CDR3 amino acids: CASHDRGSVNTEAFF. The CDR3 coding sequence is TGTGCCAGTCACGACAGGGGGTCAGTGAACACTGAAGCTTTCTTT.

This rearrangement joins TRBV7-9 to TRBJ1-5; 10 bases are shared with TRBD1. The CDR3 has 14 amino acids. V lost 5 bases and J lost 6; bases outside the gene matches: 4. Germline V gene lookup returns CDR1 SEHNR and CDR2 FQNEAQ (reference sequence). In DNA, the CDR3 is TGTGCCAGCAGCGCCGGGACAGGGGCTCAGCCCCAGCATTTT. Its translation: CASSAGTGAQPQHF.

The CDR3 loop reads CASRVSSGDYGYTF. DNA of the CDR3: TGTGCCAGCAGGGTTTCCTCAGGGGACTATGGCTACACCTTC. This chain connects TRBV6-5 to TRBJ1-2, with D tentatively TRBD1 (6 bases). Germline CDR1 MNHEY, CDR2 SVGAGI. The V gene lost 6 bases and the J gene lost 3 bases, with 14 bases spanning the gap. The CDR3 is 14 residues long.

This sequence joins TRBV27 and TRBJ1-2; perhaps TRBD1 as D (5 bases). The CDR3 length is 14 residues. CDR1 and CDR2 from the germline V gene are MNHEY and SMNVEV (reference sequence). V was clipped by 7 bases and J by 8 bases, with 20 bases between them. The CDR3 is CASTEGSPGYGYTF. CDR3 DNA sequence: TGTGCCAGCACAGAAGGCTCACCAGGGTACGGCTACACCTTC.

On this clone itself: One end of the junction is discordant with germline, which a read error may explain. This chain connects TRBV28 to TRBJ1-2, with a weak D call TRBD1 (6 bases). Germline V gives CDR1 MDHEN, CDR2 SYDVKM. The CDR3 is 14 residues long. The CDR3 sequence: CASSSDSTNYGYPF. The CDR3, as DNA: TGTGCCAGCAGTTCGGACAGCACTAACTATGGCTACCCCTTC.